This T cell receptor beta chain was sequenced for a study of shared clonotypes between healthy human individuals. Findings and limits, study-wide: Estimated richness was generally greater in naive than memory subsets. Shared across a few donors were roughly 5% of the naive CD4 clonotypes. Relative to clonotypes present in all four donors, those not shared had lower generation probabilities. At large depth, rarefaction still showed sorted-subset sequencing to be incomplete.

With 0 bases removed from V and 6 bases from J, the gap between germline ends came to 11 bases. CDR3 length: 14 residues. Germline assignment: CDR1 LNHNV and CDR2 YYDKDF (reference sequence). The count of this clone is one. What it binds is not known. The sample carries other DNA sequences with the same CDR3. Sequenced by immunoSEQ multiplex PCR; TCRdb stores in-frame clones only, minus some. This table holds millions of clones, approximately 95% found once. The receptor's source is a man aged 18 to 29 in good health. The source material was naive CD4+ T cells sorted from blood. Subset meaning: CD45RA+ positively selected. The chain joins TRBV15 to TRBJ1-2; TRBD1 is a possible D gene (6 bases). CDR3 in DNA: TGTGCCACCAGCAGAGATGGGGGGGCTGATGGCTACACCTTC. Protein sequence: CATSRDGGADGYTF. Drawing the rest from reference TRBV15 and TRBJ1-2, the complete variable domain is DAMVIQNPRYQVTQFGKPVTLSCSQTLNHNVMYWYQQKSSQAPKLLFHYYDKDFNNEADTPDNFQSRRPNTSFCFLDIRSPGLGDTAMYLCATSRDGGADGYTFGSGTRLTVV.